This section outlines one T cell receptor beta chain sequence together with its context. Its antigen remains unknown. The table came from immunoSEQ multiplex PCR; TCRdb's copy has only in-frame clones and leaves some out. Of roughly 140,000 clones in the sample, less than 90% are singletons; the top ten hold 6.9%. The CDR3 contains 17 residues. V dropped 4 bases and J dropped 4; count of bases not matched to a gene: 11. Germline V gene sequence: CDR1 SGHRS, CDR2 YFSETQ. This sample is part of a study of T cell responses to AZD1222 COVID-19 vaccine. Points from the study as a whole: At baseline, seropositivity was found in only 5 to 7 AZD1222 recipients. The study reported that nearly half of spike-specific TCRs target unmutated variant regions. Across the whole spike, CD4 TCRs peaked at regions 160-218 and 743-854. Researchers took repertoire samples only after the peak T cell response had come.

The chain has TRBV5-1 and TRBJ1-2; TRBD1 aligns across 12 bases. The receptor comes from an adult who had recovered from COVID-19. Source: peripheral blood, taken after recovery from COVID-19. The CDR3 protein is CASSTGTGGAWIYGYTF. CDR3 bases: TGCGCCAGCAGCACAGGGACAGGGGGCGCGTGGATCTATGGCTACACCTTC.